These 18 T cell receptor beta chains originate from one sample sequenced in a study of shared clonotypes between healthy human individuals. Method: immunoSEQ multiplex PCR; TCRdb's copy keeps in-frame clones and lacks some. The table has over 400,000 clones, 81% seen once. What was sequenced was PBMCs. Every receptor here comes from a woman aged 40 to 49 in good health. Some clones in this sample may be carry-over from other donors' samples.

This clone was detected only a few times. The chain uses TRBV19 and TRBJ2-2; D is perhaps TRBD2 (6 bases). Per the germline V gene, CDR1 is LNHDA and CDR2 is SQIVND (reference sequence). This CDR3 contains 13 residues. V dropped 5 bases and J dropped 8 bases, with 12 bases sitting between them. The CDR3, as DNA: TGTGCCAGTAGTGCAGGAGGGGCTGGGGAGCTGTTTTTT. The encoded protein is CASSAGGAGELFF.

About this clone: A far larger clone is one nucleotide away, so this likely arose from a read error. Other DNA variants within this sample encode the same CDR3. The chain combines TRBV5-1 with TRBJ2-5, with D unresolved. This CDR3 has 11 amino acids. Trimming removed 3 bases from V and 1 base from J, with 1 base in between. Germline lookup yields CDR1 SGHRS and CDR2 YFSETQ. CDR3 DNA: TGCGCCAGCAGCTCCCAAGAGACCCAGTACTTC. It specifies CASSSQETQYF.

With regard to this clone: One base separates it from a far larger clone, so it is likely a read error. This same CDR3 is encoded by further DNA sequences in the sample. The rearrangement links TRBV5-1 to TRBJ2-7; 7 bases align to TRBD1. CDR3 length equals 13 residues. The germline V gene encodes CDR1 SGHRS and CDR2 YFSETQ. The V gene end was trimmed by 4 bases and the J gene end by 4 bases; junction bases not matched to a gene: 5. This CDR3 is CASSDRQGYEQYF. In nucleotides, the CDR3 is TGCGCCAGCAGCGATAGACAGGGTTACGAGCAGTACTTC.

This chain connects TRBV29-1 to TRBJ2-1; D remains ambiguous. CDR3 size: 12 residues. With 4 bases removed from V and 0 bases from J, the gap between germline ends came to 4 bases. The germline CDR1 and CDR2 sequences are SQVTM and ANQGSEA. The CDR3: CSVGYSYNEQFF. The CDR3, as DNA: TGCAGCGTTGGATACTCCTACAATGAGCAGTTCTTC.

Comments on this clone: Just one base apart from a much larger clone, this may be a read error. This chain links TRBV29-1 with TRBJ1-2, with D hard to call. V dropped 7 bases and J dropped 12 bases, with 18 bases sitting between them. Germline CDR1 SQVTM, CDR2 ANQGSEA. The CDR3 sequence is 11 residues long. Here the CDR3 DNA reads TGCAGCGAGTCCTCAAACTATTGCCACACCTTC. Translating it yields CSESSNYCHTF. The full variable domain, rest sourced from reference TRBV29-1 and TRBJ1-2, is SAVISQKPSRDICQRGTSLTIQCQVDSQVTMMFWYRQQPGQSLTLIATANQGSEATYESGFVIDKFPISRPNLTFSTLTVSNMSPEDSSIYLCSESSNYCHTFGSGTRLTVV.

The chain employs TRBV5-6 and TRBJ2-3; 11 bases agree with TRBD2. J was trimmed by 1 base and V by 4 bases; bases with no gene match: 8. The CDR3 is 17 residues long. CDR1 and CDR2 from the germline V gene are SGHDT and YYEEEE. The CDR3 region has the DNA TGTGCCAGCAGCGAGCTACTAGCGGGAGATGGCACAGATACGCAGTATTTT. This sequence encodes CASSELLAGDGTDTQYF. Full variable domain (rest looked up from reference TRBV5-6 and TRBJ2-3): DAGVTQSPTHLIKTRGQQVTLRCSPKSGHDTVSWYQQALGQGPQFIFQYYEEEERQRGNFPDRFSGHQFPNYSSELNVNALLLGDSALYLCASSELLAGDGTDTQYFGPGTRLTVL.

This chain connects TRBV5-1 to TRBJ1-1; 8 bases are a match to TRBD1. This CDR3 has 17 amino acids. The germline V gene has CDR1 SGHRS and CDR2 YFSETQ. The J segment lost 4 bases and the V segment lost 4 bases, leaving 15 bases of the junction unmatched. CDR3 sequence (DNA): TGCGCCAGCAGCCCGTGGGGGACAGGTAGTCTAGGCACTGAAGCTTTCTTT. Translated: CASSPWGTGSLGTEAFF. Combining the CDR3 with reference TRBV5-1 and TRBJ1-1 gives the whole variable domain KAGVTQTPRYLIKTRGQQVTLSCSPISGHRSVSWYQQTPGQGLQFLFEYFSETQRNKGNFPGRFSGRQFSNSRSEMNVSTLELGDSALYLCASSPWGTGSLGTEAFFGQGTRLTVV.

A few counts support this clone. In nucleotides, the CDR3 is TGCGCCAGCAGCCAAACGATCAATCAGCCCCAGCATTTT. It yields the protein CASSQTINQPQHF. The V gene is TRBV4-3, the J gene TRBJ1-5; D is uncertain. The CDR3 length is 13 residues. The V and J ends lost 2 bases and 3 bases respectively, with 5 bases between them. Germline CDR1 and CDR2: LGHNA and YSLEER.

The CDR3: CASSAPVGPYEKLFF. The DNA of the CDR3 is TGTGCCAGCAGTGCCCCGGTGGGACCCTATGAAAAACTGTTTTTT. The V call is TRBV28, the J call TRBJ1-4, with TRBD1 as a possible D gene (5 bases). The V gene's germline CDR1 is MDHEN and CDR2 SYDVKM. V was pared by 5 bases and J by 6 bases, with 16 bases between. The length of the CDR3 is 15 residues.

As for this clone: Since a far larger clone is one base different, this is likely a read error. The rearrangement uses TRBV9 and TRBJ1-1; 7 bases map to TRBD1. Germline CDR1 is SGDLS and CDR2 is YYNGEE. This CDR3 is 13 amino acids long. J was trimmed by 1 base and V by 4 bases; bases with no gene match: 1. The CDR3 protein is CASSRTGNTEAFF. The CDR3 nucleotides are TGTGCCAGCAGCCGGACAGGGAACACTGAAGCTTTCTTT.

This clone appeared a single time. The chain's CDR3 is CASSQKGGAVSYEQYF. CDR3 nucleotide sequence: TGTGCCAGCAGCCAAAAGGGGGGGGCGGTGTCCTACGAGCAGTACTTC. The chain combines TRBV4-2 with TRBJ2-7, with D maybe TRBD2 (7 bases). V dropped 2 bases and J dropped 1 base, with 15 bases sitting between them. CDR1 and CDR2 from the germline V gene are LGHNA and YNFKEQ. The CDR3 is 16 amino acids.

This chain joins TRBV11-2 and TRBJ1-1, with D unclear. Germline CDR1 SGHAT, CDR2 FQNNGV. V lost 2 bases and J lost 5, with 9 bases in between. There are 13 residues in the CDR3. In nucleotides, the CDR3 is TGTGCCAGCAGCTTACAGGAAAGAACTGAAGCTTTCTTT. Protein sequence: CASSLQERTEAFF. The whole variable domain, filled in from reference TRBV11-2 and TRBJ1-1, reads EAGVAQSPRYKIIEKRQSVAFWCNPISGHATLYWYQQILGQGPKLLIQFQNNGVVDDSQLPKDRFSAERLKGVDSTLKIQPAKLEDSAVYLCASSLQERTEAFFGQGTRLTVV.

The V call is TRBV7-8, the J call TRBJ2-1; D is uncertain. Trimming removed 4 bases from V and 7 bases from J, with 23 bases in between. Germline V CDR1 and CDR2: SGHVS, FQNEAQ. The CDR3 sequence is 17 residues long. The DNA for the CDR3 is TGTGCCAGCAGCTCCATAGCCGGGCCCTCGCGAACTAATGAGCAGTTCTTC. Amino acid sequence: CASSSIAGPSRTNEQFF.

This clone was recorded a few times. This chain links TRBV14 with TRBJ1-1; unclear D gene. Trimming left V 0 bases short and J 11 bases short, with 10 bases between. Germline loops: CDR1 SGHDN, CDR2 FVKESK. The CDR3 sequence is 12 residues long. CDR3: CASSQEAGLAFF. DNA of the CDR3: TGTGCCAGCAGCCAAGAGGCGGGTCTGGCTTTCTTT. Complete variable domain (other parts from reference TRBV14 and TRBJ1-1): EAGVTQFPSHSVIEKGQTVTLRCDPISGHDNLYWYRRVMGKEIKFLLHFVKESKQDESGMPNNRFLAERTGGTYSTLKVQPAELEDSGVYFCASSQEAGLAFFGQGTRLTVV.

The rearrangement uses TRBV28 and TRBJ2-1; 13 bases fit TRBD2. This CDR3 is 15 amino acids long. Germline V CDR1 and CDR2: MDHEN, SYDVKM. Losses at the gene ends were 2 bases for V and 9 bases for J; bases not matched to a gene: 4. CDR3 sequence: CASSLVGLAGVEQFF. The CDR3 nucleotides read TGTGCCAGCAGTTTAGTCGGACTAGCGGGAGTTGAGCAGTTCTTC.

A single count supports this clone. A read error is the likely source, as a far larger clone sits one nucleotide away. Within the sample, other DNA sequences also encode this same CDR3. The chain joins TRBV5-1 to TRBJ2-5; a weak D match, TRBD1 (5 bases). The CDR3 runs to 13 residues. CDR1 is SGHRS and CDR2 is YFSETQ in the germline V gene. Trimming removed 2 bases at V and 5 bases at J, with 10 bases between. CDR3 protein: CASSFGGAETQYF. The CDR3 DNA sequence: TGCGCCAGCAGCTTCGGTGGGGCTGAGACCCAGTACTTC.

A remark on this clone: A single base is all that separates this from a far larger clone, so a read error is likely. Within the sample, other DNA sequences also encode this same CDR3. CDR3: CASSPSGQLEAFF. The CDR3 DNA follows: TGTGCAAGCTCACCTTCCGGACAGTTAGAAGCTTTCTTT. The J gene is TRBJ1-1, the V gene TRBV18, with D possibly being TRBD1 (6 bases). The length of the CDR3 is 13 residues. Germline CDR1 is KGHSH and CDR2 is LQKENI.

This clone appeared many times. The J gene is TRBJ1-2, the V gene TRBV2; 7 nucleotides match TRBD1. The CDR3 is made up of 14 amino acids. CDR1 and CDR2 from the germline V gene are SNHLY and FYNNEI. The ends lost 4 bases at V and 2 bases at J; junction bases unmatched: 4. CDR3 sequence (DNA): TGTGCCAGCAGTGGACAGGGTCGAAACTATGGCTACACCTTC. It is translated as CASSGQGRNYGYTF.